Shown below are 9 T cell receptor beta chains from a single sample sequenced in a study of OX40 agonist ivuxolimab in advanced cancers. Here immunoSEQ multiplex PCR was the method, and the copy in TCRdb shows in-frame clones only, minus some. The sample holds about 69,000 clones, 85% seen once. Specimen: CD4+ or CD8+ T cells sorted from blood, collected in a trial of the OX40 agonist ivuxolimab. These receptors all come from an adult with an advanced solid tumor such as melanoma, head and neck, liver or kidney cancer.

The CDR3 is CASSAPRKLAGGYNEQFF. CDR3 DNA sequence: TGTGCCAGCAGCGCCCCCAGGAAACTAGCGGGGGGTTACAATGAGCAGTTCTTC. V is TRBV9 and J is TRBJ2-1; TRBD2 matches 12 bases. Trimming cost V 3 bases and J 4 bases; bases outside gene matches: 11. The CDR3 is 18 amino acids. Germline CDR1 and CDR2: SGDLS and YYNGEE.

This clone came up a few times. The chain has TRBV11-2 and TRBJ2-7; D is unresolved. The CDR3 covers 12 residues. Germline loops: CDR1 SGHAT, CDR2 FQNNGV. V shed 3 bases and J shed 6 bases, with 9 bases lying between them. The CDR3 is CASSLGEAEQYF. For the CDR3, the DNA is TGTGCCAGCAGCTTGGGCGAGGCCGAGCAGTACTTC.

The rearrangement joins TRBV7-6 to TRBJ2-3; TRBD2 is a possible D gene (6 bases). Germline V gene lookup returns CDR1 SGHVS and CDR2 FNYEAQ. This CDR3 has 14 residues. V was shortened by 5 bases and J by 1 base, with 10 bases between the two germline ends. The CDR3 region is CASSRGGGTDTQYF. As DNA, the CDR3 is TGTGCCAGCAGCCGTGGAGGGGGCACAGATACGCAGTATTTT.

This clone was counted once. The chain links TRBV7-2 to TRBJ1-2; 7 bases fit TRBD1. The CDR3 covers 15 residues. With V trimmed by 1 base and J by 4 bases, 6 bases remained unmatched. The germline V gene has CDR1 SGHTA and CDR2 FQGNSA. The CDR3 region is CASSLVAGTVYGYTF. In DNA form, the CDR3 reads TGTGCCAGCAGCTTAGTGGCCGGGACAGTCTATGGCTACACCTTC.

The CDR3 loop reads CASSIRTSGGSTDTQYF. CDR3 nucleotide sequence: TGTGCCAGCAGCATAAGGACTAGCGGGGGTAGCACAGATACGCAGTATTTT. The V gene is TRBV11-3, the J gene TRBJ2-3; the match to TRBD2 covers 13 bases. Germline CDR1 is SGHNT and CDR2 is YENEEA. The CDR3 is 17 amino acids. Trimming took 5 bases from V and 0 from J; bases not matched to a gene: 5.

This sequence joins TRBV12-5 and TRBJ1-5; the match to TRBD1 covers 7 bases. The CDR3 has 14 amino acids. With 10 bases clipped from V and 1 base from J, the junction kept 7 bases outside the gene matches. The germline CDR1 and CDR2 sequences are LGHNT and FRNRAP. CDR3 loop: CATSGQTSNQPQHF. DNA of the CDR3: TGTGCTACCTCGGGACAGACGAGCAATCAGCCCCAGCATTTT.

The J gene is TRBJ1-1, the V gene TRBV5-3, with a tentative D call TRBD1 (5 bases). TRBV5-3 counts as an open reading frame of uncertain function. CDR3 size: 17 residues. V dropped 0 bases and J dropped 1 base, with 16 bases sitting between them. CDR3 loop: CARSLAEGGARNTEAFF. The DNA for the CDR3 is TGTGCCAGAAGCTTGGCCGAGGGTGGGGCCAGGAACACTGAAGCTTTCTTT.

There are a few counts of this clone. One end of the junction fails to match germline, which may point to a read error. The genes are TRBV7-7 and TRBJ2-2; TRBD1 is a possible D gene (5 bases). The length of the CDR3 is 14 residues. Per germline, CDR1 SSHAT and CDR2 FNYEAQ (reference sequence). The CDR3 DNA is TGTGCTAGCAGCTTAGGGGCAGGCGCCGGGGAGCTGTTTTTT. It codes for CASSLGAGAGELFF.

The V and J genes are TRBV5-1 and TRBJ1-1; D unclear. The CDR3 has 13 amino acids. Germline CDR1 and CDR2: SGHRS and YFSETQ. Trimming removed 4 bases at V and 1 base at J, with 8 bases between. The DNA for the CDR3 is TGCGCCAGCAGCCCCCTCGAGAACACTGAAGCTTTCTTT. Translated: CASSPLENTEAFF.